Each of the 20 T cell receptor beta chains below was sequenced from the same sample in a study of T cell repertoires in cytomegalovirus infection. Via MiXCR, TCRdb re-called the reads, giving one row per CDR3 protein. The sample has roughly 250,000 distinct CDR3 sequences, roughly an eighth seen once. The specimen was PBMCs. Receptor source: a human donor in good health (CMV status not recorded). Some clones in this sample may be carry-over from other donors' samples.

This clonotype was seen at least ten times. The CDR3 nucleotides read TGTGCCAGCAGCTTAGGCAGTAGCGGGAGAACAGATACGCAGTATTTT. This translates into CASSLGSSGRTDTQYF. The genes are TRBV7-6 and TRBJ2-3; 9 bases match TRBD2. Per germline, CDR1 SGHVS and CDR2 FNYEAQ. The CDR3 extends over 16 amino acids. With V trimmed by 1 base and J by 3 bases, 5 bases remained unmatched.

Comments on this clonotype: This clone may be a read error of a much larger clone one base away. The conserved closing phenylalanine or tryptophan is absent in this CDR3, likely reflecting a read error. V usage is TRBV7-3 and J usage is TRBJ2-7; unclear D gene. V lost 1 base, J lost 3 bases, and 7 bases lay in between. The CDR3 is made up of 13 amino acids. The germline CDR1 and CDR2 sequences are SGHTA and FQGTGA. CDR3 bases: TGTGCCAGCAGCTTAAGCGCAAACTACGAGCAGTACCTC. This gives the protein CASSLSANYEQYL.

This clonotype appeared a few times. The rearrangement uses TRBV6-2 or TRBV6-3 and TRBJ2-7, with unresolved D. V was pared by 7 bases and J by 2 bases, with 9 bases between. The CDR3 loop spans 12 amino acids. From germline, CDR1 is MNHEY and CDR2 SVGEGT. CDR3 DNA sequence: TGTGCCAGCAACCAGGTTGCCTACGAGCAGTACTTC. This sequence encodes CASNQVAYEQYF.

In its sample, this clonotype was seen many times. CDR3 sequence reads: CASSLSTGTNEQFF. Here the CDR3 DNA reads TGTGCCAGCAGCTTGTCCACTGGGACCAATGAGCAGTTCTTC. The chain carries TRBV7-8 and TRBJ2-1; D could derive from TRBD1 or TRBD2 (5 bases each). The CDR3 consists of 14 residues. V dropped 3 bases and J dropped 6 bases, with 12 bases sitting between them. The germline gives CDR1 SGHVS, CDR2 FQNEAQ.

This clonotype was recorded many times. The V call is TRBV7-2, the J call TRBJ1-6; no definite D call. The CDR3 spans 14 residues. Germline assignment: CDR1 SGHTA and CDR2 FQGNSA. The V gene lost 1 base and the J gene lost 13 bases, with 14 bases spanning the gap. CDR3 sequence reads: CASSLEENLSPLHF. CDR3 sequence (DNA): TGTGCCAGCAGCTTAGAGGAAAACCTCAGTCCCCTCCACTTT.

There are a few counts of this clonotype. This chain uses TRBV7-9 with TRBJ1-5; D is possibly TRBD1 (6 bases). The CDR3 covers 17 residues. Trimming took 2 bases from V and 2 from J, leaving 16 bases between them. The germline V gene encodes CDR1 SEHNR and CDR2 FQNEAQ (reference sequence). CDR3 nucleotide sequence: TGTGCCAGCAGCTTATTTGGGGGCCTCGGGGGCAATCAGCCCCAGCATTTT. This gives the protein CASSLFGGLGGNQPQHF.

The sample holds many counts of this clonotype. The chain joins TRBV7-2 to TRBJ2-3, with D unresolved. Germline V gene sequence: CDR1 SGHTA, CDR2 FQGNSA. V dropped 4 bases and J dropped 6 bases, with 14 bases sitting between them. The CDR3 is 14 amino acids. The CDR3 DNA follows: TGTGCCAGCAGCTCCCCCAATCTCGCGGATACGCAGTATTTT. Amino acids: CASSSPNLADTQYF.

This clonotype has more than one count but fewer than ten. This chain links TRBV9 with TRBJ2-3; 13 bases match TRBD2. V lost 0 bases, J lost 6 bases, and 7 bases stayed unmatched. Looked up from germline, CDR1 is SGDLS and CDR2 is YYNGEE. CDR3 length: 17 amino acids. The CDR3 sequence: CASSVGVSTSGGDTQYF. CDR3 sequence (DNA): TGTGCCAGCAGCGTAGGCGTATCGACTAGCGGGGGGGATACGCAGTATTTT. The full variable domain, with the rest looked up from reference TRBV9 and TRBJ2-3, is DSGVTQTPKHLITATGQRVTLRCSPRSGDLSVYWYQQSLDQGLQFLIQYYNGEERAKGNILERFSAQQFPDLHSELNLSSLELGDSALYFCASSVGVSTSGGDTQYFGPGTRLTVL.

This clonotype showed up many times. The chain combines TRBV7-2 with TRBJ1-6, with unresolved D. The V end lost 4 bases, the J end lost 9 bases, and 4 bases lay between the germline ends. The CDR3 has 11 amino acids. CDR1 and CDR2 (germline): SGHTA, FQGNSA. The CDR3 DNA is TGTGCCAGCAGCTCCTCTTCACCCCTCCACTTT. Translated, it gives CASSSSSPLHF. The complete variable domain, with remaining parts taken from reference TRBV7-2 and TRBJ1-6, reads GAGVSQSPSNKVTEKGKDVELRCDPISGHTALYWYRQSLGQGLEFLIYFQGNSAPDKSGLPSDRFSAERTGGSVSTLTIQRTQQEDSAVYLCASSSSSPLHFGNGTRLTVT.

This clonotype was recorded many times. V usage is TRBV7-2 and J usage is TRBJ2-4, with TRBD1 matching over 10 bases. The CDR3 is 16 residues long. V was clipped by 5 bases and J by 1 base; unmatched bases: 5. Germline assignment: CDR1 SGHTA and CDR2 FQGNSA. CDR3 residues: CASSPGQGNAKNIQYF. DNA for the CDR3: TGTGCCAGCAGCCCGGGACAGGGGAACGCCAAAAACATTCAGTACTTC.

This clonotype was counted between two and nine times. The genes are TRBV7-3 and TRBJ2-5; no clear D gene. The length of the CDR3 is 16 residues. CDR1 and CDR2 (germline): SGHTA, FQGTGA. V was clipped by 5 bases and J by 5 bases, with 21 bases between them. CDR3 protein: CASSLAVAALGETQYF. The CDR3, as DNA: TGTGCCAGCAGCCTCGCGGTAGCAGCCTTGGGTGAGACCCAGTACTTC.

This clonotype was counted many times. The genes are TRBV7-9 and TRBJ2-1, with TRBD1 matching 7 bases. V trimming: 4 bases; J trimming: 1 base; junction bases outside the gene matches: 1. Germline lookup yields CDR1 SEHNR and CDR2 FQNEAQ (reference sequence). This CDR3 has 14 residues. CDR3 residues: CASSSTGSYNEQFF. The CDR3 region has the DNA TGTGCCAGCAGCTCGACAGGGTCCTACAATGAGCAGTTCTTC. Combining the CDR3 with reference TRBV7-9 and TRBJ2-1 gives the whole variable domain DTGVSQNPRHKITKRGQNVTFRCDPISEHNRLYWYRQTLGQGPEFLTYFQNEAQLEKSRLLSDRFSAERPKGSFSTLEIQRTEQGDSAMYLCASSSTGSYNEQFFGPGTRLTVL.

This clonotype was observed at least ten times. V gene TRBV6-2 or TRBV6-3 combines with J gene TRBJ1-1; D gene ambiguous. Trimming left V 5 bases short and J 0 bases short, with 19 bases between. The CDR3 is 17 residues long. Germline values: CDR1 MNHEY, CDR2 SVGEGT. The CDR3 nucleotides read TGTGCCAGCAGTCCCAGCAGCAGCTTTTTCATGAACACTGAAGCTTTCTTT. Translated, it gives CASSPSSSFFMNTEAFF.

A word on this clonotype: Given a much more abundant clone one base away, this may be a read error. V usage is TRBV7-6 and J usage is TRBJ2-1; weak D call: TRBD2 (5 bases). The CDR3 runs to 13 residues. Germline V lookup: CDR1 SGHVS, CDR2 FNYEAQ. V dropped 2 bases and J dropped 9 bases, with 11 bases sitting between them. CDR3 amino acids: CASSLIDGSEQFF. The DNA for the CDR3 is TGTGCCAGCAGCTTAATCGATGGGAGTGAGCAGTTCTTC.

In its sample, this clonotype was seen many times. This sequence joins TRBV27 and TRBJ2-3; D is uncertain. This CDR3 has 15 amino acids. The V end was cut by 3 bases, the J end by 0 bases, with 10 bases between. From germline, CDR1 is MNHEY and CDR2 SMNVEV (reference sequence). CDR3 sequence reads: CASSFLGGSTDTQYF. CDR3 nucleotides: TGTGCCAGCAGTTTTCTGGGCGGTAGCACAGATACGCAGTATTTT.

This clonotype has ten or more counts. This chain joins TRBV6-1 and TRBJ1-3, with a weak D call TRBD1 (6 bases). The CDR3 sequence is 16 residues long. CDR1 is MNHNS, CDR2 SASEGT, per germline. The V gene lost 6 bases and the J gene lost 3 bases, with 18 bases spanning the gap. CDR3 region: CASRSSGTGRGNTIYF. As DNA, the CDR3 is TGTGCCAGCAGATCCTCCGGTACAGGGCGTGGAAACACCATATATTTT.

This clonotype was detected only a few times. This chain connects TRBV12-3 or TRBV12-4 to TRBJ1-5, with a tentative D call TRBD1 (5 bases). The CDR3 consists of 14 residues. V lost 3 bases to trimming and J lost 2 bases, with 8 bases between them. CDR3 nucleotides: TGTGCCAGCAGTTTTCAGGGAGGCAATCAGCCCCAGCATTTT. Protein sequence: CASSFQGGNQPQHF.

This chain uses TRBV7-8 with TRBJ1-2; TRBD1 aligns across 10 bases. The CDR3 totals 14 residues. The germline V gene encodes CDR1 SGHVS and CDR2 FQNEAQ. The junction had 8 bases not matched to a gene; V was cut back by 3 bases and J by 10 bases. The CDR3 DNA reads as TGTGCCAGCAGCTTCCGTCGACAGGGGGCCGACTACACCTTC. The encoded protein is CASSFRRQGADYTF.

This clonotype was found a few times. The chain recombines TRBV19 with TRBJ2-1; 10 nucleotides line up with TRBD1. The CDR3 is made up of 15 amino acids. The germline gives CDR1 LNHDA, CDR2 SQIVND (reference sequence). Trimming cost V 7 bases and J 12 bases; bases outside gene matches: 15. The CDR3 DNA sequence: TGTGCCAGTAACCAATCCCCGGGACAGGGGCTTGGGCAGTTCTTC. Amino acid sequence: CASNQSPGQGLGQFF.

This clonotype was counted ten times or more. V is TRBV19 and J is TRBJ2-7, with unresolved D. Germline CDR1 is LNHDA and CDR2 is SQIVND (reference sequence). V was pared by 7 bases and J by 0 bases, with 7 bases between. This CDR3 has 12 residues. The CDR3 loop reads CASIGPSYEQYF. For the CDR3, the DNA is TGTGCCAGTATCGGGCCCTCCTACGAGCAGTACTTC.